A single T cell receptor beta chain is shown here with its context. Its antigen is not known. TCRdb's table, derived via immunoSEQ multiplex PCR, lists solely in-frame clones and lacks some. The data hold 110,000 to 150,000 clones, with about 70% observed a single time. The sample originates from a study of cytotoxic CD8 clonotypes in ibrutinib-treated CLL. Overall study: Following treatment for a median about 12 months, range 6 to 36, response samples were then taken.

Regarding the study as a whole: Contraction or stability on treatment was seen for public clonotypes, which were uncommon. Higher clonality was seen at ibrutinib response and a return toward baseline at progression. Patients had baseline clonality above age-matched healthy donors, and this clonality moved with circulating CD8+ T-cell counts.

V was clipped by 0 bases and J by 10 bases, with 4 bases between them. Germline V gene lookup returns CDR1 KGHSY and CDR2 FQNENV. CDR3 length equals 12 residues. V gene TRBV16 combines with J gene TRBJ1-6, with unresolved D. The receptor was isolated from a human donor with chronic lymphocytic leukemia. Sequenced here: PBMCs, sampled after 24 months of ibrutinib treatment. CDR3 sequence: CASSQSESPLHF. The CDR3 nucleotides are TGTGCCAGCAGCCAATCCGAATCACCCCTCCACTTT.